Following are 17 T cell receptor beta chains from one sample sequenced in a study of blood T cells in healthy people across ages. A second 7 to 11 cycle PCR used barcoded and J-beta primers. TCRdb reprocessed the 5' RACE reads with MiXCR, giving one entry per CDR3 protein. In the table there are about 1 million distinct CDR3 sequences, under 30% of which are singletons. The sample was also linked to a second study, of T cells of mothers and their children.

Sample: blood. These receptors originate from a girl aged 2 to 10 in good health.

As to this clonotype: Here the CDR3 omits its conserved ending phenylalanine or tryptophan, so a read error is the likely source. The chain links TRBV5-1 to TRBJ2-3, with 7 bases fitting TRBD2. There are 15 residues in the CDR3. CDR1 and CDR2 from the germline V gene are SGHRS and YFSETQ. The CDR3 protein is CASSGGVAGVDAQYY. The CDR3 DNA reads TGCGCCAGCAGCGGAGGGGTCGCGGGGGTAGATGCGCAGTATTAT.

This clonotype was counted only a few times. This chain connects TRBV18 to TRBJ2-3; maybe TRBD2 (6 bases). The CDR3 contains 19 residues. V gave up 0 bases and J gave up 1 base, with 20 bases separating them. Germline V gives CDR1 KGHSH, CDR2 LQKENI. DNA of the CDR3: TGTGCCAGCTCACCACCGGTGGTTAGCACTAGCTATGGCACAGATACGCAGTATTTT. Its protein is CASSPPVVSTSYGTDTQYF.

This clonotype has only a few counts. The chain joins TRBV4-1 to TRBJ2-5, with 15 bases that match TRBD2. The germline V gene has CDR1 MGHRA and CDR2 YSYEKL. The CDR3 spans 19 residues. J gave up 5 bases and V 3 bases, and 13 bases lay outside the gene matches. The CDR3: CASSQVSGLAGGGWETQYF. The CDR3 nucleotides read TGCGCCAGCAGCCAGGTCTCGGGACTAGCGGGAGGAGGGTGGGAGACCCAGTACTTC.

The V call is TRBV6-5, the J call TRBJ2-7; D gene unclear. Germline V gives CDR1 MNHEY, CDR2 SVGAGI. Trimming left V 6 bases short and J 3 bases short, with 6 bases between. CDR3 length: 11 residues. This CDR3 reads CASRVGYEQYF. In nucleotides, the CDR3 is TGTGCCAGCAGGGTCGGCTACGAGCAGTACTTC.

This clonotype was observed a handful of times. V gene TRBV27 combines with J gene TRBJ1-3; D gene uncertain. Looked up from germline, CDR1 is MNHEY and CDR2 is SMNVEV (reference sequence). This CDR3 spans 16 amino acids. The germline V and J ends were trimmed by 4 bases and 0 bases, with 13 bases remaining between them. The CDR3 nucleotides are TGTGCCAGCAGTTCGGAAGCGTACGGCTCTGGAAACACCATATATTTT. This codes for CASSSEAYGSGNTIYF.

The CDR3 region is CASSPVQGKDNIQYF. The CDR3, as DNA: TGTGCCAGCAGCCCTGTTCAAGGGAAGGATAACATTCAGTACTTC. The chain has TRBV7-2 and TRBJ2-4; D call uncertain. V was trimmed by 5 bases and J by 7 bases, leaving 18 bases between them. The CDR3 is 15 residues long. In germline, CDR1 is SGHTA, CDR2 FQGNSA. Full variable domain (rest looked up from reference TRBV7-2 and TRBJ2-4): GAGVSQSPSNKVTEKGKDVELRCDPISGHTALYWYRQSLGQGLEFLIYFQGNSAPDKSGLPSDRFSAERTGGSVSTLTIQRTQQEDSAVYLCASSPVQGKDNIQYFGAGTRLSVL.

This clonotype was counted only a few times. In DNA, the CDR3 is TGCGCCAGCAGCCAAAACCAAGCAGCCTACAATGAGCAGTTCTTC. This translates into CASSQNQAAYNEQFF. The V and J genes are TRBV4-3 and TRBJ2-5; D not certain. The closer fit of TRBJ2-1 to the DNA end suggests the J call may be wrong. Germline CDR1 is LGHNA and CDR2 is YSLEER. The CDR3 is 15 amino acids.

This clonotype was counted between two and nine times. CDR3 bases: TGTGCCAGCAGCTTATCATGGAGGGAGGATACGCAGTATTTT. Protein sequence: CASSLSWREDTQYF. The V call is TRBV7-9, the J call TRBJ2-3; D might be TRBD2 (6 bases). V lost 2 bases and J 6 bases, leaving 12 bases between the germline ends. From germline, CDR1 is SEHNR and CDR2 FQNEAQ (reference sequence). CDR3 length: 14 residues.

The gene calls are TRBV10-3 and TRBJ2-3; weak D call: TRBD1 (5 bases). The CDR3 sequence is 13 residues long. Deletions cut 4 bases from V and 6 bases from J, with 11 bases between. Germline CDR1 is ENHRY and CDR2 is SYGVKD. The CDR3 sequence: CAISGPAGDTQYF. CDR3 nucleotides: TGTGCCATCAGTGGCCCGGCAGGGGATACGCAGTATTTT.

The chain carries TRBV12-3 or TRBV12-4 and TRBJ1-2; D ambiguous. This CDR3 spans 14 amino acids. With 5 bases removed from V and 0 bases from J, the gap between germline ends came to 10 bases. Here the CDR3 DNA reads TGTGCCAGCAGTCGCGGCCTAGCTAACTATGGCTACACCTTC. Translation: CASSRGLANYGYTF.

The rearrangement links TRBV20-1 to TRBJ2-1; perhaps TRBD1 as D (6 bases). The germline V gene has CDR1 DFQATT and CDR2 SNEGSKA (reference sequence). The V end lost 8 bases, the J end lost 0 bases, and 14 bases lay between the germline ends. There are 14 residues in the CDR3. The CDR3 nucleotides are TGCAGTCTGACGAGGGGGAGCTCCTACAATGAGCAGTTCTTC. Its translation: CSLTRGSSYNEQFF.

This clonotype was counted ten times or more. One junction end does not reproduce the germline sequence, and a read error may be involved. J is TRBJ2-1 and V is TRBV3-1; perhaps TRBD2 as D (6 bases). Looked up from germline, CDR1 is LGHDT and CDR2 is YNNKEL (reference sequence). CDR3 length: 16 amino acids. CDR3 amino acids: CASTQSGTGRNNEQFF. CDR3 sequence (DNA): TGTGCCAGCACCCAAAGTGGGACTGGGAGAAACAATGAGCAGTTCTTC.

This clonotype was recorded a few times. The V and J genes are TRBV10-3 and TRBJ2-5; 10 bases match TRBD2. Germline CDR1 and CDR2: ENHRY and SYGVKD. V was clipped by 3 bases and J by 5 bases; unmatched bases: 6. The CDR3 sequence is 15 residues long. CDR3 region: CAISEPGLAKETQYF. The CDR3 DNA is TGTGCCATCAGTGAACCGGGACTAGCGAAGGAGACCCAGTACTTC.

This clonotype was seen just once. The rearrangement uses TRBV11-2 and TRBJ1-2; a weak D match, TRBD1 (5 bases). Germline CDR1 SGHAT, CDR2 FQNNGV. Trimming removed 7 bases at V and 6 bases at J, with 21 bases between. CDR3 length: 15 amino acids. The CDR3 sequence: CASTPGPGGRDGYTF. CDR3 DNA: TGTGCCAGCACCCCAGGGCCCGGCGGAAGGGATGGCTACACCTTC.

The rearrangement joins TRBV10-3 to TRBJ2-7; 10 positions agree with TRBD2. The CDR3 is 14 residues long. V dropped 5 bases and J dropped 5; count of bases not matched to a gene: 6. Germline V lookup: CDR1 ENHRY, CDR2 SYGVKD. The CDR3 DNA reads as TGTGCCATCAGTAGCGGGGGGGCTCCAGACGAGCAGTACTTC. As protein: CAISSGGAPDEQYF.

This chain links TRBV29-1 with TRBJ1-2, with unresolved D. The CDR3 has 11 residues. Per germline, CDR1 SQVTM and CDR2 ANQGSEA. Trimming took off 0 bases at V and 5 bases at J, with 4 bases between the two ends. The CDR3 here is CSVEEQYGYTF. The CDR3 DNA is TGCAGCGTTGAAGAACAGTATGGCTACACCTTC.

The chain joins TRBV12-3 or TRBV12-4 to TRBJ1-4; D might be TRBD1 (5 bases). This CDR3 comprises 12 residues. Trimming cost V 7 bases and J 12 bases, with 15 bases left between them. This chain's CDR3 is CASTQEGLELFF. The CDR3 DNA is TGTGCCAGCACCCAAGAGGGGCTGGAACTGTTTTTT.